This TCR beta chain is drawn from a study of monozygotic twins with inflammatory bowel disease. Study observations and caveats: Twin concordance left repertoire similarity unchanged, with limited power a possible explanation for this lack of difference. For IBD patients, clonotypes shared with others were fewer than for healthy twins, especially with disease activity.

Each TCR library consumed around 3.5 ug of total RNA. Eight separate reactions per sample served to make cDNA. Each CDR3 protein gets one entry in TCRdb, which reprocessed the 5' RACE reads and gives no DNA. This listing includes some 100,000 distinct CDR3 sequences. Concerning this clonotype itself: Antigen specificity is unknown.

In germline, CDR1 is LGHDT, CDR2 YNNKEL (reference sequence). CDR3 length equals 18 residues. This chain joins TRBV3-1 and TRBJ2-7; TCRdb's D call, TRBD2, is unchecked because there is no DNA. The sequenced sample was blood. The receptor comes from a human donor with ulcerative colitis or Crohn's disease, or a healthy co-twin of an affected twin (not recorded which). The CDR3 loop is CASSLTPGTSGDSYEQYF.